This TCR beta chain originates from a study of T cell clones after liver transplantation. Study-level information: Timepoints were pre-transplant, pre-withdrawal, and after withdrawal was completed or failed. Study-level points and caveats: Migration into the graft, not deletion, may explain lost graft donor-reactive T cells.

Only in-frame clones appear in the TCRdb table, and some are missing; sequencing was by immunoSEQ multiplex PCR. The sample includes roughly 50,000 clones, about 88% seen only once; the top ten take around 7.8%. Per germline, CDR1 KGHSH and CDR2 LQKENI. CDR3 length: 15 amino acids. V lost 5 bases, J lost 7 bases, and 9 bases stayed unmatched. On this clone itself: The antigen remains undetermined.

Thawed unstimulated PBMCs were FACS-sorted by CD3, CD4 and CD8 into two populations. The chain is built from TRBV18 and TRBJ1-2; 11 bases map to TRBD1. This receptor was taken from a human donor who received a liver transplant. Sequencing was performed on CD4+ T cells from blood, taken before liver transplant. CDR3 sequence (DNA): TGTGCCAGCTCAGATCGGACAGGGGGCAAAGGTGGCTACACCTTC. Residues: CASSDRTGGKGGYTF.